The entry that follows covers one T cell receptor (beta chain) sequence. Its antigen is unknown. Repertoires were generated with immunoSEQ multiplex PCR, while TCRdb's copy carries only in-frame clones and drops some. The top ten hold 26% of the sample, which has around 24,000 clones, around four fifths seen once. Trimming removed 2 bases from V and 5 bases from J, with 12 bases in between. The CDR3 runs 14 residues. Germline CDR1 KGHSH, CDR2 LQKENI. This specimen belongs to a study of OX40 agonist ivuxolimab in advanced cancers. Study in general: Anti-PD-1, anti-PD-L1 or anti-CTLA-4 therapy given earlier was allowed, and approximately 43% had some.

Findings of the study overall: Expanded clones belonging to CD8+ T cells outnumbered, on average, those of CD4+.

J is TRBJ2-5 and V is TRBV18; D may be TRBD1 or TRBD2 (6 bases each). Sequences were derived from CD4+ or CD8+ T cells sorted from blood, sampled in a trial of the OX40 agonist ivuxolimab. The sequence derives from an adult with an advanced solid tumor such as melanoma, head and neck, liver or kidney cancer. The CDR3 bases are TGTGCCAGCTCACCAGAGGGGGGATTGGAGACCCAGTACTTC. Protein product: CASSPEGGLETQYF.